The rows below give T cell receptor beta chains drawn from one sample of a study of shared clonotypes between healthy human individuals. Data came from immunoSEQ multiplex PCR; TCRdb stores just in-frame clones and leaves some out. This sample yields under 1,100,000 clones, of which 70% to 80% are seen a single time; roughly 0.55% belongs to the top ten. Sequences were obtained from memory CD4+ T cells from PBMCs. The receptors originated from a man aged 18 to 30 in good health. Some clones in this sample may be carry-over from other donors' samples. The CDR3 runs from the conserved cysteine through the conserved F or W. Fields, in order: D gene, J gene, clone size, V gene, CDR3 protein, CDR3 DNA. D genes are given only for firm matches. The size entry is marked missing in some rows and otherwise reads once, few, many or a size class.

d_call: -
j_call: TRBJ2-7
clone_size: -
v_call: TRBV9
cdr3_aa: CASSEDTTYEQYF
cdr3_nt: TGTGCCAGCAGCGAGGACACAACCTACGAGCAGTACTTC

d_call: -
j_call: TRBJ2-5
clone_size: -
v_call: TRBV5-1
cdr3_aa: CASSLVVRGLGETQYF
cdr3_nt: TGCGCCAGCAGCTTGGTCGTCAGGGGCCTGGGGGAGACCCAGTACTTC

d_call: -
j_call: TRBJ2-2
clone_size: -
v_call: TRBV9
cdr3_aa: CASSVSNMNTGELFF
cdr3_nt: TGTGCCAGCAGCGTATCTAACATGAACACCGGGGAGCTGTTTTTT

d_call: -
j_call: TRBJ2-2
clone_size: few
v_call: TRBV4-2
cdr3_aa: CASSQTSNTGELFF
cdr3_nt: TGTGCCAGCAGCCAAACGTCGAACACCGGGGAGCTGTTTTTT

d_call: -
j_call: TRBJ2-3
clone_size: -
v_call: TRBV25-1
cdr3_aa: CASSAGAASTDTQYF
cdr3_nt: TGTGCCAGCTCCGCCGGGGCAGCTTCCACAGATACGCAGTATTTT

d_call: TRBD2
j_call: TRBJ2-3
clone_size: once
v_call: TRBV10-3
cdr3_aa: CAISASGTSGATDTQYF
cdr3_nt: TGTGCCATCAGTGCATCCGGGACTAGCGGGGCCACAGATACGCAGTATTTT

d_call: -
j_call: TRBJ2-3
clone_size: -
v_call: TRBV2
cdr3_aa: CASASTDTQYF
cdr3_nt: TGTGCCAGTGCTAGCACAGATACGCAGTATTTT

d_call: TRBD2
j_call: TRBJ2-2
clone_size: -
v_call: TRBV7-9
cdr3_aa: CASSVASGRAGTGELFF
cdr3_nt: TGTGCCAGCAGTGTGGCTAGCGGGAGGGCCGGAACCGGGGAGCTGTTTTTT

d_call: TRBD1
j_call: TRBJ2-1
clone_size: -
v_call: TRBV18
cdr3_aa: CASSPRGQGGNEQFF
cdr3_nt: TGTGCCAGCTCACCACGAGGACAGGGGGGCAATGAGCAGTTCTTC

d_call: TRBD1
j_call: TRBJ1-1
clone_size: few
v_call: TRBV29-1
cdr3_aa: CSVVHGTDTEAFF
cdr3_nt: TGCAGCGTAGTCCACGGGACAGACACTGAAGCTTTCTTT

d_call: TRBD2
j_call: TRBJ2-1
clone_size: once
v_call: TRBV18
cdr3_aa: CASSQLTSGATNEQFF
cdr3_nt: TGTGCCAGCTCACAACTAACTAGCGGGGCGACCAATGAGCAGTTCTTC

d_call: TRBD2
j_call: TRBJ2-7
clone_size: once
v_call: TRBV10-1
cdr3_aa: CASSALAGVEQYF
cdr3_nt: TGCGCCAGCAGTGCACTAGCGGGAGTCGAGCAGTACTTC

d_call: -
j_call: TRBJ1-5
clone_size: -
v_call: TRBV7-2
cdr3_aa: CASSYGTGRNQPQHF
cdr3_nt: TGTGCCAGCAGCTACGGGACCGGGCGAAATCAGCCCCAGCATTTT

d_call: -
j_call: TRBJ2-5
clone_size: -
v_call: TRBV9
cdr3_aa: CASSVLGSRGGETQYF
cdr3_nt: TGTGCCAGCAGCGTATTAGGAAGCAGGGGAGGGGAGACCCAGTACTTC

d_call: -
j_call: TRBJ2-7
clone_size: -
v_call: TRBV18
cdr3_aa: CATRDRQAGEQYF
cdr3_nt: TGTGCCACCCGGGACCGTCAGGCAGGCGAGCAGTACTTC

d_call: -
j_call: TRBJ2-3
clone_size: -
v_call: TRBV5-1
cdr3_aa: CASSFRDGSDTQYF
cdr3_nt: TGCGCCAGCAGCTTCCGGGACGGATCAGATACGCAGTATTTT

d_call: -
j_call: TRBJ1-5
clone_size: -
v_call: TRBV20-1
cdr3_aa: CSASIGQPQHF
cdr3_nt: TGCAGTGCTAGTATCGGTCAGCCCCAGCATTTT

d_call: -
j_call: TRBJ2-5
clone_size: -
v_call: TRBV19
cdr3_aa: CASSIGPSKARGETQYF
cdr3_nt: TGTGCCAGTAGTATAGGCCCATCCAAGGCTCGGGGAGAGACCCAGTACTTC

d_call: TRBD2
j_call: TRBJ2-2
clone_size: once
v_call: TRBV11-2
cdr3_aa: CASKPPSGSPPGELFF
cdr3_nt: TGTGCCAGCAAACCCCCCAGCGGGAGCCCCCCCGGGGAGCTGTTTTTT

d_call: -
j_call: TRBJ2-7
clone_size: -
v_call: TRBV7-2
cdr3_aa: CASSLVMQQYF
cdr3_nt: TGTGCCAGCAGCCTAGTGATGCAGCAGTACTTC

d_call: -
j_call: TRBJ2-7
clone_size: -
v_call: TRBV28
cdr3_aa: CASSPFDSSSYEQYF
cdr3_nt: TGTGCCAGCAGCCCTTTCGACAGTAGCTCCTACGAGCAGTACTTC

d_call: -
j_call: TRBJ1-3
clone_size: -
v_call: TRBV7-8
cdr3_aa: CASSLGWSPGNTIYF
cdr3_nt: TGTGCCAGCAGCTTAGGATGGTCGCCTGGAAACACCATATATTTT

d_call: -
j_call: TRBJ1-5
clone_size: -
v_call: TRBV19
cdr3_aa: CASSSGTAGRDQPQHF
cdr3_nt: TGTGCCAGTAGTTCCGGGACCGCAGGGAGGGATCAGCCCCAGCATTTT

d_call: -
j_call: TRBJ1-2
clone_size: many
v_call: TRBV25-1
cdr3_aa: CASSEEPGADSGYGYTF
cdr3_nt: TGTGCCAGCAGTGAAGAGCCAGGGGCCGATTCTGGCTATGGCTACACCTTC

d_call: -
j_call: TRBJ1-2
clone_size: -
v_call: TRBV11-2
cdr3_aa: CASSLAGNPDDYGYTF
cdr3_nt: TGTGCCAGCAGCTTAGCAGGCAACCCGGACGACTATGGCTACACCTTC

d_call: -
j_call: TRBJ2-7
clone_size: -
v_call: TRBV18
cdr3_aa: CASSPDSNSYEQYF
cdr3_nt: TGTGCCAGCTCACCGGACAGTAACTCCTACGAGCAGTACTTC

d_call: TRBD1
j_call: TRBJ2-5
clone_size: -
v_call: TRBV5-1
cdr3_aa: CASSQPGGRETQYF
cdr3_nt: TGCGCCAGCAGCCAACCAGGGGGCCGGGAGACCCAGTACTTC

d_call: -
j_call: TRBJ2-2
clone_size: few
v_call: TRBV27
cdr3_aa: CASSVAGELFF
cdr3_nt: TGTGCCAGCAGTGTGGCCGGGGAGCTGTTTTTT

d_call: -
j_call: TRBJ2-7
clone_size: -
v_call: TRBV6-5
cdr3_aa: CASSDSSRVARQYF
cdr3_nt: TGTGCCAGCAGTGACAGTTCGAGGGTCGCTAGACAGTACTTC

d_call: TRBD1
j_call: TRBJ1-1
clone_size: -
v_call: TRBV4-2
cdr3_aa: CASSQEWTGGWTEAFF
cdr3_nt: TGTGCCAGCAGCCAAGAGTGGACAGGGGGTTGGACTGAAGCTTTCTTT

d_call: TRBD1
j_call: TRBJ1-5
clone_size: -
v_call: TRBV15
cdr3_aa: CATKTGTGGNQPQHF
cdr3_nt: TGTGCCACTAAAACAGGGACAGGGGGCAATCAGCCCCAGCATTTT

d_call: TRBD2
j_call: TRBJ2-3
clone_size: -
v_call: TRBV30
cdr3_aa: CAWSVSGGITDTQYF
cdr3_nt: TGTGCCTGGAGTGTATCGGGAGGGATTACAGATACGCAGTATTTT

d_call: -
j_call: TRBJ2-7
clone_size: once
v_call: TRBV5-4
cdr3_aa: CASSSSGRQYF
cdr3_nt: TGTGCCAGCAGCTCTTCGGGGAGGCAGTACTTC

d_call: TRBD1
j_call: TRBJ1-4
clone_size: -
v_call: TRBV5-4
cdr3_aa: CASSWKTGGKANEKLFF
cdr3_nt: TGTGCCAGCAGCTGGAAAACAGGGGGGAAGGCTAATGAAAAACTGTTTTTT

d_call: -
j_call: TRBJ2-7
clone_size: -
v_call: TRBV4-1
cdr3_aa: CASSHTLGGAPYEQYF
cdr3_nt: TGCGCCAGCAGCCACACCCTAGGGGGAGCGCCCTACGAGCAGTACTTC